This entry lists 18 T cell receptor beta chains sequenced from one sample in a study of blood T cell repertoires in COVID-19. Assay: immunoSEQ multiplex PCR; the TCRdb copy retains only in-frame clones and omits some. The top ten hold 6.5% of the sample, which has roughly 49,000 clones, around 87% seen once. The sample comprised peripheral blood. All receptors derive from a man aged 50 to 60 with active COVID-19.

The gene calls are TRBV19 and TRBJ2-1; D not certain. The CDR3 runs 13 residues. Deletions cut 2 bases from V and 5 bases from J, with 7 bases between. CDR1 and CDR2 (germline): LNHDA, SQIVND (reference sequence). This CDR3 is CASSISTNNEQFF. The CDR3 nucleotides are TGTGCCAGTAGTATATCAACAAACAATGAGCAGTTCTTC. Filled out from reference TRBV19 and TRBJ2-1, the complete variable domain reads DGGITQSPKYLFRKEGQNVTLSCEQNLNHDAMYWYRQDPGQGLRLIYYSQIVNDFQKGDIAEGYSVSREKKESFPLTVTSAQKNPTAFYLCASSISTNNEQFFGPGTRLTVL.

The chain recombines TRBV4-2 with TRBJ2-3; tentative D call: TRBD1 (6 bases). Trimming pared 1 base from V and 3 bases from J, leaving 11 bases between. CDR3 length equals 15 residues. From germline, CDR1 is LGHNA and CDR2 YNFKEQ. DNA for the CDR3: TGTGCCAGCAGCCAAGGGGCAGGGGAAACAGATACGCAGTATTTT. Translated: CASSQGAGETDTQYF.

This rearrangement joins TRBV19 to TRBJ1-2; D ambiguous. CDR1 LNHDA and CDR2 SQIVND come from the germline V gene (reference sequence). V shed 6 bases and J shed 8 bases, with 13 bases lying between them. This CDR3 comprises 12 residues. This chain's CDR3 is CASSLKHTGYTF. The CDR3 coding sequence is TGTGCCAGTAGCCTGAAACACACCGGCTACACCTTC.

The V and J genes are TRBV30 and TRBJ1-2, with D possibly matching TRBD1 (6 bases). Per the germline V gene, CDR1 is GTSNPN and CDR2 is SVGIG (reference sequence). The CDR3 covers 11 residues. V was pared by 5 bases and J by 8 bases, with 12 bases between. CDR3 nucleotide sequence: TGTGCCTGGGAGGGCGACAGGGGCTACACCTTC. Protein product: CAWEGDRGYTF.

The chain uses TRBV27 and TRBJ2-1; TRBD2 matches at 8 bases. After removal of 8 bases from V and 0 bases from J, the junction contained 6 bases not matched to a gene. CDR1 is MNHEY and CDR2 is SMNVEV in the germline V gene (reference sequence). This CDR3 comprises 15 residues. The chain's CDR3 is CASGIAGNSYNEQFF. In DNA, the CDR3 is TGTGCCAGCGGAATAGCGGGGAACTCCTACAATGAGCAGTTCTTC.

This clone was observed a few times. This rearrangement joins TRBV5-1 to TRBJ2-5, with 7 bases that match TRBD2. V lost 4 bases, J lost 1 base, and 16 bases stayed unmatched. The CDR3 sequence is 18 residues long. The germline V gene encodes CDR1 SGHRS and CDR2 YFSETQ. CDR3 amino acids: CASSGEPGGGVIQETQYF. DNA for the CDR3: TGCGCCAGCAGCGGGGAACCTGGCGGGGGTGTGATCCAAGAGACCCAGTACTTC.

This chain links TRBV5-8 with TRBJ2-5; unclear D gene. The V end was cut by 0 bases, the J end by 4 bases, with 10 bases between. This CDR3 contains 14 residues. Per germline, CDR1 SGHTS and CDR2 YDEGEE. The CDR3 region is CASSLGVLRETQYF. CDR3 coding DNA: TGTGCCAGCAGCTTGGGCGTTCTGCGAGAGACCCAGTACTTC.

This chain links TRBV4-1 with TRBJ2-3, with 15 nucleotides matching TRBD2. The CDR3 is 17 residues long. Germline assignment: CDR1 MGHRA and CDR2 YSYEKL. V trimming: 1 base; J trimming: 6 bases; junction bases outside the gene matches: 5. This CDR3 is CASSQARTSGGADTQYF. The CDR3 DNA sequence: TGCGCCAGCAGCCAAGCGCGGACTAGCGGGGGGGCGGATACGCAGTATTTT.

This chain connects TRBV30 to TRBJ1-6; 8 bases match TRBD1. Per the germline V gene, CDR1 is GTSNPN and CDR2 is SVGIG (reference sequence). J gave up 7 bases and V 5 bases, and 7 bases lay outside the gene matches. This CDR3 has 14 amino acids. The CDR3 DNA is TGTGCCTGGGGGGGGGACAGGCGGAATTCACCCCTCCACTTT. It translates to CAWGGDRRNSPLHF.

This chain links TRBV15 with TRBJ1-6; TRBD1 matches 10 bases. Germline trimming cut 7 bases from V and 8 bases from J; bases unmatched to any gene: 5. This CDR3 contains 14 residues. Germline values: CDR1 LNHNV, CDR2 YYDKDF (reference sequence). CDR3 amino acids: CATTRDRGDSPLHF. The CDR3 region has the DNA TGTGCCACCACGAGGGACAGGGGAGATTCACCCCTCCACTTT.

V gene TRBV5-1 combines with J gene TRBJ2-2, with 11 bases fitting TRBD1. With 0 bases clipped from V and 6 bases from J, the junction kept 7 bases outside the gene matches. Germline loops: CDR1 SGHRS, CDR2 YFSETQ. CDR3 length: 17 residues. The CDR3 region is CASSLAPGQGGAGELFF. In nucleotides, the CDR3 is TGCGCCAGCAGCTTGGCCCCGGGACAGGGGGGGGCCGGGGAGCTGTTTTTT.

This chain links TRBV27 with TRBJ1-6; D not certain. V was trimmed by 3 bases and J by 9 bases, leaving 12 bases between them. The germline CDR1 and CDR2 sequences are MNHEY and SMNVEV (reference sequence). There are 14 residues in the CDR3. DNA of the CDR3: TGTGCCAGCAGTTTTGTGGGCTCGCCTTCACCCCTCCACTTT. Translation: CASSFVGSPSPLHF.

The chain couples TRBV5-4 to TRBJ2-2; 8 nucleotides match TRBD1. CDR1 SGHNT and CDR2 YYREEE come from the germline V gene (reference sequence). Losses at the gene ends were 4 bases for V and 4 bases for J; bases not matched to a gene: 12. CDR3 length equals 17 residues. CDR3 loop: CASSRVLGTGGTGELFF. The CDR3 DNA reads as TGTGCCAGCAGCCGAGTCTTGGGGACAGGCGGCACCGGGGAGCTGTTTTTT.

The chain combines TRBV6-5 with TRBJ2-2; D may be TRBD1 (5 bases). This CDR3 spans 14 amino acids. The germline V and J ends were trimmed by 7 bases and 2 bases, with 11 bases remaining between them. CDR1 and CDR2 (germline): MNHEY, SVGAGI. The CDR3 protein is CASKRTINTGELFF. For the CDR3, the DNA is TGTGCCAGCAAACGGACAATAAACACCGGGGAGCTGTTTTTT.

This rearrangement joins TRBV7-9 to TRBJ1-1, with D maybe TRBD1 (5 bases). This CDR3 is built from 15 residues. Germline V gene lookup returns CDR1 SEHNR and CDR2 FQNEAQ (reference sequence). Trimming stripped 1 base from V and 3 bases from J, with 12 bases between. CDR3 amino acids: CASSLVSGHHTEAFF. The CDR3, as DNA: TGTGCCAGCAGCTTAGTCTCCGGACACCACACTGAAGCTTTCTTT.

This clone was detected only a few times. This chain joins TRBV4-2 and TRBJ1-2; 8 positions match TRBD1. The CDR3 has 14 amino acids. Germline V gene lookup returns CDR1 LGHNA and CDR2 YNFKEQ. The ends lost 4 bases at V and 8 bases at J; junction bases unmatched: 9. The CDR3, as DNA: TGTGCCAGCAGCCGCCTTTTGACAGGGGAAGGCTACACCTTC. It codes for CASSRLLTGEGYTF.

The chain couples TRBV19 to TRBJ2-3, with no clear D. Germline V gives CDR1 LNHDA, CDR2 SQIVND (reference sequence). The CDR3 runs 16 residues. V was clipped by 4 bases and J by 2 bases, with 16 bases between them. CDR3 in amino acids: CASSTRSGGSTDTQYF. The CDR3 DNA follows: TGTGCCAGTAGTACGCGTTCCGGCGGCTCCACAGATACGCAGTATTTT.

This chain uses TRBV21-1 with TRBJ2-2; the table's D call, TRBD2, has no DNA check behind it. TRBV21-1 is an annotated pseudogene. The CDR3 sequence is 17 residues long. The DNA for the CDR3 is TGTGCCAGCAGCAAAGAAATGCTAGCGGATAACACCGGGGAGCTGTTTTTT. The encoded protein is CASSKEMLADNTGELFF.